Sequencing of this T cell receptor beta chain was carried out in a study of T cells after yellow fever vaccination. The study's findings and limits: Peaking on day 5 versus 15, the secondary response was faster but weaker.

In its sample, this clonotype was seen many times. Its antigen is as yet unknown. The CDR3 is 14 amino acids. V lost 4 bases to trimming and J lost 10 bases; unmatched junction nucleotides: 4. Germline V gives CDR1 MDHEN, CDR2 SYDVKM. From the 5' RACE reads, TCRdb called clonotypes with MiXCR, one entry per CDR3 protein. Among about 630,000 distinct CDR3 sequences, about 12% were seen once, and the ten largest hold under 15%. The clonotype comes from a man in his thirties or forties who received the YFV17D yellow fever vaccine. This chain uses TRBV28 with TRBJ1-6; 10 bases match TRBD1. Material: PBMCs, obtained on the day of the yellow fever booster vaccination. CDR3 DNA: TGTGCCAGCAGTTCCGGGACAGGGGACTCACCCCTCCACTTT. It specifies CASSSGTGDSPLHF.